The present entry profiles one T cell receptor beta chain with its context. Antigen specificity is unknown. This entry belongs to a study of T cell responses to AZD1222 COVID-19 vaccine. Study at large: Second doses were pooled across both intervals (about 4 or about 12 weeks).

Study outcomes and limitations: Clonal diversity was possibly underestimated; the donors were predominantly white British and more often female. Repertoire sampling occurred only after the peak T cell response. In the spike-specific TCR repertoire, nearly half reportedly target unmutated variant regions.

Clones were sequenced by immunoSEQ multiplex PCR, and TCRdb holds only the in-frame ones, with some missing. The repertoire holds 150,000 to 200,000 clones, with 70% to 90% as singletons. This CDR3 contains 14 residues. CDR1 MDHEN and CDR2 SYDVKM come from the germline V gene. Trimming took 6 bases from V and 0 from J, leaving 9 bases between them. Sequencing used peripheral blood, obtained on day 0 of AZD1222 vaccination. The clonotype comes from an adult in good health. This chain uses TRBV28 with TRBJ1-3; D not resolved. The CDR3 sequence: CASSSDFSGNTIYF. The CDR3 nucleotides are TGTGCCAGCAGCTCAGACTTCTCTGGAAACACCATATATTTT. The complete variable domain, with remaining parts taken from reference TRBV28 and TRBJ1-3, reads DVKVTQSSRYLVKRTGEKVFLECVQDMDHENMFWYRQDPGLGLRLIYFSYDVKMKEKGDIPEGYSVSREKKERFSLILESASTNQTSMYLCASSSDFSGNTIYFGEGSWLTVV.